Listed below are T cell receptor beta chains from one sample, sequenced in a study of shared clonotypes between healthy human individuals. Some clones are missing from TCRdb's copy, which holds only in-frame ones; the method was immunoSEQ multiplex PCR. The sample has around 320,000 clones; around 86% are singletons. Material: memory CD8+ T cells sorted from blood. These receptors originate from a man between 18 and 35 years old in good health. CDR3s include the opening cysteine and the closing phenylalanine or tryptophan. The D gene is left open where the match is weak. Not all rows give a size; the values are once, few, many and, for expanded clones, a class.

j_call d_call v_call clone_size cdr3_nt cdr3_aa
TRBJ2-1 - TRBV28 - TGTGCCAGCAGTTTGACGGGGACCTCCTACAATGAGCAGTTCTTC CASSLTGTSYNEQFF
TRBJ2-3 - TRBV25-1 - TGTGCCAGCAGTGAGGGGACAGATACGCAGTATTTT CASSEGTDTQYF
TRBJ1-5 - TRBV25-1 once TGTGCCAGCAGTGACTCAAGGGCCCCTCACAATCAGCCCCAGCATTTT CASSDSRAPHNQPQHF
TRBJ1-1 TRBD1 TRBV7-9 - TGTGCCAGCCTATTCCAGGGGGCGAACACTGAAGCTTTCTTT CASLFQGANTEAFF
TRBJ2-7 - TRBV6-5 - TGTGCCAGCAGTTACGGCAGGGAGCCCTACGAGCAGTACTTC CASSYGREPYEQYF
TRBJ1-2 TRBD1 TRBV5-6 - TGTGCCAGCAGCGAGACAGGGACCTATGGCTACACCTTC CASSETGTYGYTF
TRBJ1-2 TRBD1 TRBV7-9 - TGTGCCAGCAGCTGGACAGGGGGAGGCTACACCTTC CASSWTGGGYTF
TRBJ2-3 - TRBV10-1 - TGCGCCAGCAGTGAGATTGGTTTTGAGGGTGGCACAGATACGCAGTATTTT CASSEIGFEGGTDTQYF
TRBJ2-7 TRBD2 TRBV7-2 - TGTGCCAGCAGCGATCTAGCGGGAGGGCTCACGATAACCTCCTACGAGCAGTACTTC CASSDLAGGLTITSYEQYF
TRBJ2-3 - TRBV30 - TGTGCCTGGAGGTACGACGACGGGGATACGCAGTATTTT CAWRYDDGDTQYF
TRBJ2-7 - TRBV4-1 - TGCGCCAGCAGCCTGGGACACCCGGGGTACGAGCAGTACTTC CASSLGHPGYEQYF
TRBJ2-7 TRBD2 TRBV7-9 - TGTGCCAGCAGCAACGGACTAGCGGGACGTTCAGCTAATTCCTACGAGCAGTACTTC CASSNGLAGRSANSYEQYF
TRBJ1-6 - TRBV15 - TGTGCCACCAGCAGAGATGGGGTGGGGGTTAATTCACCCCTCCACTTT CATSRDGVGVNSPLHF
TRBJ2-3 TRBD1 TRBV4-1 - TGCGCCAGCAGCCACCACAGGGGTTTCCGCACAGATACGCAGTATTTT CASSHHRGFRTDTQYF
TRBJ1-4 - TRBV28 few TGTGCCAGCAGCCAACGACAGTGGGGCGAAAAACTGTTTTTT CASSQRQWGEKLFF
TRBJ1-1 - TRBV10-3 - TGTGCCATCCTTTCGGGGGCACCGGACACTGAAGCTTTCTTT CAILSGAPDTEAFF
TRBJ1-2 - TRBV19 - TGTGCCAGTAGTATGGGATACAGGGTTGAGGACTATGGCTACACCTTC CASSMGYRVEDYGYTF
TRBJ2-1 - TRBV7-6 few TGTGCCAGCAGCTTAACAGCTAACAATGAGCAGTTCTTC CASSLTANNEQFF
TRBJ2-1 TRBD2 TRBV7-9 - TGTGCTACCTCCCCAGCGGGGGCCGTTTTAGGGGGCAATGAGCAGTTCTTC CATSPAGAVLGGNEQFF
TRBJ1-4 - TRBV2 - TGTGCCAGCAGCCACCGCGATGAAAAACTGTTTTTT CASSHRDEKLFF
TRBJ2-3 - TRBV7-2 - TGTGCCAGCACCGCATTCGATTCCTCTGGCGATACGCAGTATTTT CASTAFDSSGDTQYF
TRBJ2-7 TRBD2 TRBV5-4 - TGTGCCAGCAGCTTGGAGCGGGAGGGATACGAGCAGTACTTC CASSLEREGYEQYF
TRBJ2-1 TRBD1 TRBV7-9 - TGTGCCAGCAAACTGGACAGGGGGGTCTACAATGAGCAGTTCTTC CASKLDRGVYNEQFF
TRBJ2-7 - TRBV2 - TGTGCCAGCGCCAGCTCCTACGAGCAGTACTTC CASASSYEQYF
TRBJ2-7 - TRBV13 many TGTGCCAGCAGTTCCGACCCCTACGAGCAGTACTTC CASSSDPYEQYF
TRBJ1-4 TRBD1 TRBV9 - TGTGCCAGCAGCGTTGCCGGGACAGGGAATGAAAAACTGTTTTTT CASSVAGTGNEKLFF
TRBJ2-7 - TRBV5-1 - TGCGCCAGCAGCTATGGCACGGCAGGATACTACGAGCAGTACTTC CASSYGTAGYYEQYF
TRBJ2-7 TRBD2 TRBV4-1 - TGCGCCAGCAGCCAAGCGGGGGGACTAGCGGGAGTGTTTAGCTACGAGCAGTACTTC CASSQAGGLAGVFSYEQYF
TRBJ2-5 - TRBV4-1 - TGCGCCAGCAGCCAACTATTTGGAGTAGGAGAGACCCAGTACTTC CASSQLFGVGETQYF
TRBJ2-1 - TRBV7-3 - TGTGCCAGCAGCTTAACGCCCCCCCCTATGAGGAATGAGCAGTTCTTC CASSLTPPPMRNEQFF
TRBJ1-5 - TRBV27 - TGTGCCAGCAGTCCCGGGACGGTTAGCAATCAGCCCCAGCATTTT CASSPGTVSNQPQHF
TRBJ1-2 TRBD1 TRBV27 - TGTGCCAGCAGTCTCGGACAGGGGGCGGATGGCTACACCTTC CASSLGQGADGYTF
TRBJ2-1 TRBD2 TRBV7-9 - TGTGCCAGCAGCCCATTGGCGGGAGGCAATGAGCAGTTCTTC CASSPLAGGNEQFF
TRBJ2-7 TRBD1 TRBV19 once TGTGCCAGTAGTGCCCGGGACAGGGACGGCGAGCAGTACTTC CASSARDRDGEQYF
TRBJ2-1 - TRBV5-1 - TGCGCCAGCAGCTTGATAGGCTTGTACAATGAGCAGTTCTTC CASSLIGLYNEQFF
TRBJ2-1 - TRBV10-3 - TGTGCCATCAGTGAGTCGGGAGCTTACAATGAGCAGTTCTTC CAISESGAYNEQFF
TRBJ1-4 - TRBV7-9 - TGTGCCAGCAGCTTAGCGTCTAAGGGACCCTCTAATGAAAAACTGTTTTTT CASSLASKGPSNEKLFF
TRBJ1-1 - TRBV5-6 - TGTGCCAGCAGCTTTTTGTCTTACACTGAAGCTTTCTTT CASSFLSYTEAFF
TRBJ1-2 - TRBV6-5 - TGTGCCAGCAGCCCACATAACTATGGCTACACCTTC CASSPHNYGYTF
TRBJ1-5 TRBD1 TRBV5-6 - TGTGCCAGCAGCTTGGAGGGACAGGGCATCGATCAGCCCCAGCATTTT CASSLEGQGIDQPQHF
TRBJ1-5 - TRBV4-3 - TGCGCCAGCAGCCACAGTCTGGGCCAGCCCCAGCATTTT CASSHSLGQPQHF
TRBJ2-5 TRBD2 TRBV6-5 - TGTGCCAGCAGTTTAACTAGCGGTCGGGCCCAGTACTTC CASSLTSGRAQYF
TRBJ2-1 TRBD2 TRBV7-2 - TGTGCCAGCAGCTTAGAGAGCGGACTAGCCGACAATGAGCAGTTCTTC CASSLESGLADNEQFF
TRBJ1-6 - TRBV7-2 - TGTGCCAGCAGGGTGGTTGGGCAGGGCGGTAATTCACCCCTCCACTTT CASRVVGQGGNSPLHF
TRBJ2-7 - TRBV28 few TGTGCCAGCAGTTTGGTGGGCAGCGCGTCCTACGAGCAGTACTTC CASSLVGSASYEQYF
TRBJ1-1 TRBD1 TRBV6-1 - TGTGCCGGCAGACAGGGGTCAAGAAACACTGAAGCTTTCTTT CAGRQGSRNTEAFF
TRBJ2-7 TRBD1 TRBV4-1 many TGCGCCAGCAGCCCGGGACAGGGGGCCTCCTACGAGCAGTACTTC CASSPGQGASYEQYF